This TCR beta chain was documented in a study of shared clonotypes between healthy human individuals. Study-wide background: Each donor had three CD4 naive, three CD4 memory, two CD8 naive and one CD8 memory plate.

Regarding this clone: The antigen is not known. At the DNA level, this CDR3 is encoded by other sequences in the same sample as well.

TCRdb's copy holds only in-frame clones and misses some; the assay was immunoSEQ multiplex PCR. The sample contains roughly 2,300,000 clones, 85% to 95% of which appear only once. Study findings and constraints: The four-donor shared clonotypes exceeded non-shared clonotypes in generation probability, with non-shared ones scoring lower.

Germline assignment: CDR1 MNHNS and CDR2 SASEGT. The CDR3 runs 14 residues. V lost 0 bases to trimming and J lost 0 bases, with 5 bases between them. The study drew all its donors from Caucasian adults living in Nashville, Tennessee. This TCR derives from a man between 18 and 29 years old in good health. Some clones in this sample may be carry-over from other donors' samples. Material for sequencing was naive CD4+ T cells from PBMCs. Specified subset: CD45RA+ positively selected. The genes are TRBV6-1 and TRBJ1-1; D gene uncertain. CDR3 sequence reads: CASSEAGLNTEAFF. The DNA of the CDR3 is TGTGCCAGCAGTGAAGCAGGGCTGAACACTGAAGCTTTCTTT.